This T cell receptor beta chain was identified during a study of response to subunit inactivated influenza vaccine (dated by TCRdb to the late 2010s). Regarding the research as a whole: Deep quantitative profiling of the T cell receptor repertoire was used in the study to follow responses to a trivalent subunit inactivated influenza vaccine.

For this clonotype: Its specific antigen is unknown. No quality values exist for individual bases; no much larger clone is one base distant.

What the work shows at the level of the full study, not this receptor alone: The authors proposed that each seasonal influenza vaccination may bring in only a limited number of new T cells.

The library was built by means of RT-PCR. TCRdb shows the sequencer as Illumina HiSeq 2500. TCRdb cleaned the public reads at Q25 with fastp, built clones with MiXCR and kept in-frame beta chains. CDR3 protein duplicates are merged, each entry listing the most common genes and DNA. The sample data list 530,000 or so distinct CDR3 sequences, and approximately 14% of these were observed just once. The ten biggest clones cover 11% of the sample. The TCR was taken from a man aged 50 or older who received an inactivated influenza vaccine. Donor details come from another sample of the same person, matched by shared clones. This material consisted of PBMCs from blood, taken 12 days after vaccination.

The CDR3 protein: CASSLGSGRGEAFF. The bases read TGTGCCAGCAGCTTGGGGTCGGGCAGGGGTGAAGCTTTCTTT. Here the chain combines TRBV5-8 and TRBJ1-1, with TRBD1 tentatively as D gene (6 bases match). CDR1 and CDR2 are read off the germline V gene as SGHTS and YDEGEE. Between the V and J ends, shortened by 0 bases and 7 bases respectively, the junction contains 13 bases. The CDR3 numbers 14 residues from cysteine through phenylalanine. Only the CDR3 region is kept as DNA, spanning 42 bases read in frame from base 1. Beyond the CDR3, the reference TRBV5-8 and TRBJ1-1 genes provide the residues; the full variable domain reads: EAGVTQSPTHLIKTRGQQATLRCSPISGHTSVYWYQQALGLGLQFLLWYDEGEERNRGNFPPRFSGRQFPNYSSELNVNALELEDSALYLCASSLGSGRGEAFFGQGTRLTVV.